This T cell receptor (beta chain) stems from a study of blood T cell repertoires in COVID-19. Overall study context: Sample material is recorded as cDNA or gDNA derived from T cells, B-cell-depleted T cells, or PBMCs.

Study processing details: For nucleated cells, counts were estimated from reference gene primer amplification. The method was immunoSEQ multiplex PCR; TCRdb's version includes in-frame clones alone and lacks a portion of them. The V and J calls and clone size are taken from that table; D and trimming were inferred from the DNA. The data hold around 300,000 clones, with approximately 91% observed a single time. The receptor was derived from a man between 18 and 35 years old with active or convalescent COVID-19. The source material was peripheral blood.

CDR3 region: CASSGGQGAYNEQFF. The CDR3 DNA follows: TGTGCCAGCAGCGGCGGACAGGGGGCTTACAATGAGCAGTTCTTC. The chain has TRBV9 and TRBJ2-1; 11 bases align to TRBD1. After removal of 3 bases from V and 4 bases from J, the junction contained 3 bases not matched to a gene. In germline, CDR1 is SGDLS, CDR2 YYNGEE. CDR3 length: 15 amino acids.